This T cell receptor (beta chain) was identified in a study of identifying expanded T cells in peripheral blood. Study-level points and caveats: Clone count variance between approximately two-week samples rose with total template count.

Measured with immunoSEQ multiplex PCR; TCRdb has only the in-frame clones, and not every one. The sample contains about 83,000 clones, about 91% of which appear only once. Germline CDR1 SGDLS, CDR2 YYNGEE. This CDR3 has 18 residues. With 0 bases clipped from V and 5 bases from J, the junction kept 16 bases outside the gene matches. Notes on this clone: The target antigen is unknown.

The chain employs TRBV9 and TRBJ1-1; 7 nucleotides match TRBD1. The receptor comes from a person between 18 and 75 years old in good health. The specimen sequenced was blood. The CDR3 DNA follows: TGTGCCAGCAGCGTAGGCCCCTCCCCCACAGGGGTAGGGACTGAAGCTTTCTTT. It is translated as CASSVGPSPTGVGTEAFF.